This record looks at one TCR beta chain sequence and its context. Its antigen is still unknown. The source of the sample is a study of T cells after yellow fever vaccination. Notes on the study in general: Abundant clonotypes from the bulk population could have been carried over as contaminants into FACS-sorted repertoires. Peaking on day 5 versus 15, the secondary response was faster but weaker.

The CDR3 runs 14 residues. The V gene's germline CDR1 is LGHNA and CDR2 YSLEER. The germline V and J ends were trimmed by 3 bases and 7 bases, with 15 bases remaining between them. TCRdb redid the calling of the 5' RACE reads with MiXCR, one entry per CDR3 protein. The data show roughly 190,000 distinct CDR3 sequences, about 10% seen once. This receptor was identified in a man between 18 and 29 years old who received the YFV17D yellow fever vaccine. The rearrangement links TRBV4-3 to TRBJ1-1; D is possibly TRBD1 (5 bases). Sequences were derived from CD8+ T cells sorted from PBMCs, sampled 15 days after the yellow fever booster vaccination. The DNA of the CDR3 is TGCGCCAGCAGCCAGGTTTCCGACAGTTATGAAGCTTTCTTT. It encodes CASSQVSDSYEAFF.